The clone carrying this T cell receptor beta chain was recorded only once. Its target is unknown. The sample comes from a study of cytomegalovirus exposure and HLA in healthy donors. Study findings and constraints: Among TCR beta chains, those listed as cytomegalovirus-associated numbered approximately 150. In vitro work confirmed that three CMV-associated chains recognize CMV antigens.

The table came from immunoSEQ multiplex PCR; TCRdb's copy has only in-frame clones and leaves some out. The sample yields about 110,000 clones, approximately 89% seen once. Separate from the approximately 670-subject first cohort was the approximately 120-subject validation cohort, to which the donors belonged. Germline CDR1 and CDR2: SNHLY and FYNNEI. V shed 5 bases and J 12 bases; nucleotides not matched to a gene: 11. The CDR3 runs 14 residues. The TCR sequence derives from a woman younger than 30 in good health and CMV-seronegative. The material sequenced was PBMCs. The chain has TRBV2 and TRBJ2-1, with 9 bases fitting TRBD2. Here the CDR3 reads CASSPGLAPWGQFF. In DNA, the CDR3 is TGTGCCAGCAGTCCGGGACTAGCCCCGTGGGGGCAGTTCTTC.